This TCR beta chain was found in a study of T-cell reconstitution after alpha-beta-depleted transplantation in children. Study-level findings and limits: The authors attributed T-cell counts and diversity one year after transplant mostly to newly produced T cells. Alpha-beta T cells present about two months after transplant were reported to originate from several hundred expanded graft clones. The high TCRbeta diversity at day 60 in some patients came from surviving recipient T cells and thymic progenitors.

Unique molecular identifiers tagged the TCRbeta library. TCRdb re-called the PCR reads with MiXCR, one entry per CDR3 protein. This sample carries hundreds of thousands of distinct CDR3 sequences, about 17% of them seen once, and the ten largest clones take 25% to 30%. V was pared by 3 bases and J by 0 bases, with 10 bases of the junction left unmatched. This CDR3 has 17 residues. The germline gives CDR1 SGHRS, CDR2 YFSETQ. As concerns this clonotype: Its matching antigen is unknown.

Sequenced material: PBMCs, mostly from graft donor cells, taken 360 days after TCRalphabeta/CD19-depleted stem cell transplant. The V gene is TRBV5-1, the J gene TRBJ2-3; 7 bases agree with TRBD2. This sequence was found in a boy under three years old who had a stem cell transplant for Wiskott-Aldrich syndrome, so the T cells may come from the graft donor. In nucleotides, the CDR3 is TGCGCCAGCAGCTCTTGGACTAGATTCGACAGCACAGATACGCAGTATTTT. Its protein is CASSSWTRFDSTDTQYF.